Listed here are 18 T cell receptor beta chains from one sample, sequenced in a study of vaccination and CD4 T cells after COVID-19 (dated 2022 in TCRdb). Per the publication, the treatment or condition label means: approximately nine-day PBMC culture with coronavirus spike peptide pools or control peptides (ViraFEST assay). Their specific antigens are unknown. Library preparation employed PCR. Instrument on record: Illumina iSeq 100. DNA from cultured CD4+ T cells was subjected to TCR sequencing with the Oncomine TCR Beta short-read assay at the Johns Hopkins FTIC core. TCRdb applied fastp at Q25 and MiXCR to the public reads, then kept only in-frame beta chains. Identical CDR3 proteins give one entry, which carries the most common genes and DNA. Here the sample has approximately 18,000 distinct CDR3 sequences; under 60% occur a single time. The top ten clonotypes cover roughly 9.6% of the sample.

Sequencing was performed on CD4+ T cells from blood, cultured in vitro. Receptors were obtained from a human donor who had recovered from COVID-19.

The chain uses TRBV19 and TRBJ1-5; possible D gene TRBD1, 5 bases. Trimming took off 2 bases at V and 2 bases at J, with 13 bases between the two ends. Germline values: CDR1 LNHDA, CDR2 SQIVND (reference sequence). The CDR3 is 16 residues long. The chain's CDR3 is CASSIRKAGGNQPQHF. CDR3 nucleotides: TGTGCCAGTAGTATACGGAAGGCGGGGGGCAATCAGCCCCAGCATTTT.

The CDR3 is CASRQQSHAYEQYF. Here the CDR3 DNA reads TGTGCCAGTAGGCAACAGAGTCACGCCTACGAGCAGTACTTC. The rearrangement joins TRBV19 to TRBJ2-7; no reliable D call. Trimming shortened V by 6 bases and J by 2 bases, and 14 bases separated the two germline ends. The CDR3 is 14 amino acids. Germline-derived CDR1 and CDR2 are LNHDA and SQIVND (reference sequence).

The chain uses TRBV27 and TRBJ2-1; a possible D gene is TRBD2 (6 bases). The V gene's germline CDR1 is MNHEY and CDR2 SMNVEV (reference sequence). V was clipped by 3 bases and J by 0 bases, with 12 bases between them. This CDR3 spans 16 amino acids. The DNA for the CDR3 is TGTGCCAGCAGTTTTCGAGGGGAGGTCTCCTACAATGAGCAGTTCTTC. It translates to CASSFRGEVSYNEQFF.

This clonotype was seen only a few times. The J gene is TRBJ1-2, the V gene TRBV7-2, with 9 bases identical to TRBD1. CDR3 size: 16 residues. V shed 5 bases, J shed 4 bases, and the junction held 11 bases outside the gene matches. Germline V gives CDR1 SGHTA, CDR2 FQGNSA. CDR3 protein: CASSPWTGTGIYGYTF. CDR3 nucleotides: TGTGCCAGCAGCCCCTGGACCGGGACAGGGATCTATGGCTACACCTTC.

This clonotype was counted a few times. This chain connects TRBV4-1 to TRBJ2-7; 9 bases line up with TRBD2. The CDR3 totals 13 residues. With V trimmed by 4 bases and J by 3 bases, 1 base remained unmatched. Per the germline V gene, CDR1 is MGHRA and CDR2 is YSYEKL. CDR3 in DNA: TGCGCCAGCAGCCCGCGGGAGGGCTACGAGCAGTACTTC. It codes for CASSPREGYEQYF.

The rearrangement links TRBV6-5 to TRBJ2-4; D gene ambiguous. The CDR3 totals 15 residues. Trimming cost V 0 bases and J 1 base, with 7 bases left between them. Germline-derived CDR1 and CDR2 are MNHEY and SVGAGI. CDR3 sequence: CASSYSQSAKNIQYF. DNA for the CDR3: TGTGCCAGCAGTTACTCCCAGTCCGCCAAAAACATTCAGTACTTC.

The CDR3 sequence is CASSSGARNTEAFF. DNA for the CDR3: TGTGCCAGCAGTTCCGGGGCGCGGAACACTGAAGCTTTCTTT. This chain joins TRBV6-5 and TRBJ1-1; a possible D gene is TRBD1 (5 bases). V gave up 4 bases and J gave up 1 base, with 10 bases separating them. The CDR3 runs 14 residues. Per the germline V gene, CDR1 is MNHEY and CDR2 is SVGAGI.

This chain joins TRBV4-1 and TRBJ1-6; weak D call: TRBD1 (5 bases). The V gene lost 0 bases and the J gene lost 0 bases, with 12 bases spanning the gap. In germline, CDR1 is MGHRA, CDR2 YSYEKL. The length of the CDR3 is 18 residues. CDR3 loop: CASSQDRGASSYNSPLHF. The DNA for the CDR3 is TGCGCCAGCAGCCAAGATAGAGGGGCCAGCTCCTATAATTCACCCCTCCACTTT.

CDR3 DNA: TGCGCCAGCAGCCAAGAAGCCGACACTAGCACAGATACGCAGTATTTT. Translation: CASSQEADTSTDTQYF. The genes are TRBV4-3 and TRBJ2-3; D gene unclear. Germline values: CDR1 LGHNA, CDR2 YSLEER. The V and J ends lost 0 bases and 0 bases respectively, with 10 bases between them. The CDR3 runs to 16 residues.

CDR3 bases: TGTGCCAGCAAGAAAGGGGGGGCTCCTTACTACGAGCAGTACTTC. Its protein product is CASKKGGAPYYEQYF. V gene TRBV7-3 combines with J gene TRBJ2-7; D possibly corresponds to TRBD2 (7 bases). Germline CDR1 SGHTA, CDR2 FQGTGA. V was cut by 7 bases and J by 3 bases, with 19 bases left in between. This CDR3 is 15 amino acids long. Supplemented by reference TRBV7-3 and TRBJ2-7, the full variable domain reads GAGVSQTPSNKVTEKGKYVELRCDPISGHTALYWYRQSLGQGPEFLIYFQGTGAADDSGLPNDRFFAVRPEGSVSTLKIQRTERGDSAVYLCASKKGGAPYYEQYFGPGTRLTVT.

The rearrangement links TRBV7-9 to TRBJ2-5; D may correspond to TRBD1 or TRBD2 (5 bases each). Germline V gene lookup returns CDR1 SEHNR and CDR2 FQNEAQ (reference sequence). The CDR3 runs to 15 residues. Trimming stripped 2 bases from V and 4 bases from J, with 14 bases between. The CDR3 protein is CASSLRVGARETQYF. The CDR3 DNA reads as TGTGCCAGCAGCTTAAGGGTCGGGGCACGAGAGACCCAGTACTTC.

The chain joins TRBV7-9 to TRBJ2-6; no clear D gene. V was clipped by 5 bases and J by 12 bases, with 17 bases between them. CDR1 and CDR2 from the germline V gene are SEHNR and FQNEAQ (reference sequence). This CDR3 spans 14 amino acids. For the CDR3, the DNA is TGTGCCAGCAGCCCCCCGGACGGTTTGGGCGTCCTGACTTTC. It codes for CASSPPDGLGVLTF.

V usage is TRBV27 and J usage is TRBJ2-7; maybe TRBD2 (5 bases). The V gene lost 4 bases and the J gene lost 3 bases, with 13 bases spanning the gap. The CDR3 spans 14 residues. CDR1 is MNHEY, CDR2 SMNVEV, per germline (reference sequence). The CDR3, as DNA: TGTGCCAGCAGTTCGTCTATCGGAGGCTACGAGCAGTACTTC. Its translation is CASSSSIGGYEQYF.

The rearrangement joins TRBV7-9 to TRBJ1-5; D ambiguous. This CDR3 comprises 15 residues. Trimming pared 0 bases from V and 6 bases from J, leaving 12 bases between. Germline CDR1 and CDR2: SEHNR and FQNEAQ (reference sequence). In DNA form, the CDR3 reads TGTGCCAGCAGCTTAGCAGGGATCGAGAGTCAGCCCCAGCATTTT. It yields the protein CASSLAGIESQPQHF.

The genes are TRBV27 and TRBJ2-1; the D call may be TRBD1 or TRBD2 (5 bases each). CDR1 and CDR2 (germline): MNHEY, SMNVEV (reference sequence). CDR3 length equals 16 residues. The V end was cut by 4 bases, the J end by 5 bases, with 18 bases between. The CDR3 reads CASSSPLGTLNNEQFF. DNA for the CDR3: TGTGCCAGCAGTTCCCCCTTAGGGACCCTCAACAATGAGCAGTTCTTC.

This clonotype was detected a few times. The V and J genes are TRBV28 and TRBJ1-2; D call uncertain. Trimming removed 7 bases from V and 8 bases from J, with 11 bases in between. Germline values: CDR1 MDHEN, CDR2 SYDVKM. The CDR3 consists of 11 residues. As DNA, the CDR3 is TGTGCCAGCAACCTGCACGGAGGCTACACCTTC. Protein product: CASNLHGGYTF.

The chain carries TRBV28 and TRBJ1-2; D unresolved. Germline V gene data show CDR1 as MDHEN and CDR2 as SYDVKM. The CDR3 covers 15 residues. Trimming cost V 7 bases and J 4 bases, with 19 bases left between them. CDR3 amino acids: CASILRTDRPYGYTF. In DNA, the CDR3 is TGTGCCAGCATACTAAGGACGGACCGACCCTATGGCTACACCTTC.

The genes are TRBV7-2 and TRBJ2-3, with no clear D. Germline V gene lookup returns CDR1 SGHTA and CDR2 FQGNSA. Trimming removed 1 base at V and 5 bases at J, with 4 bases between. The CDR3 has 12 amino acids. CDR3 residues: CASSLDRDTQYF. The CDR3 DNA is TGTGCCAGCAGCTTAGATCGAGATACGCAGTATTTT.